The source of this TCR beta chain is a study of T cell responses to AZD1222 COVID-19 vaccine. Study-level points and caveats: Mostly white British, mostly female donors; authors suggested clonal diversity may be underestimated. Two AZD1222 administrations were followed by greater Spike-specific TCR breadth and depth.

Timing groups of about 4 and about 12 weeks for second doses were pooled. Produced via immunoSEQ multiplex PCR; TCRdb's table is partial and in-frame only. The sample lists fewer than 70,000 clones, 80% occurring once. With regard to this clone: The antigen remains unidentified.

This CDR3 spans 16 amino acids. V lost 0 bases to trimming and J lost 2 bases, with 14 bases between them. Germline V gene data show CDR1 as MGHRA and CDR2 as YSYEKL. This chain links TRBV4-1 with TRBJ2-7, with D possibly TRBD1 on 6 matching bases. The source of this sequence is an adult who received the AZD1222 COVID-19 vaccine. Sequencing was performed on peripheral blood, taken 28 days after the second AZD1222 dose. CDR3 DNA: TGCGCCAGCAGCCAAGATAGTCAGGGGTTCCCCTACGAGCAGTACTTC. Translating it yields CASSQDSQGFPYEQYF.